These T cell receptor beta chains were read from a single sample in a study of blood T cell repertoires in COVID-19. Method: immunoSEQ multiplex PCR; TCRdb's copy keeps in-frame clones and lacks some. The table lists 150,000 to 170,000 clones, around 84% of them singletons. Sequencing input: PBMCs or T cells enriched from blood (not recorded which). These TCRs come from a man aged 50 to 59 who had recovered from COVID-19. Both conserved end residues are part of each CDR3. D genes are given only for firm matches. The size entry is marked missing in some rows and otherwise reads once, few, many or a size class.

>NA|NA|TRBV30|TRBJ2-2
CAWSDLRGKTGINTGELFF
TGTGCCTGGAGTGACTTGAGGGGAAAAACAGGGATTAACACCGGGGAGCTGTTTTTT
>NA|TRBD1|TRBV9|TRBJ2-3
CASSSRQGASTDTQYF
TGTGCCAGCAGCTCAAGACAGGGGGCAAGCACAGATACGCAGTATTTT
>once|NA|TRBV4-2|TRBJ1-1
CASSSQNTEAFF
TGTGCCAGCAGTAGTCAGAACACTGAAGCTTTCTTT
>NA|NA|TRBV12-3/TRBV12-4|TRBJ2-7
CASSFSSVHEQYF
TGTGCCAGCAGTTTCTCCTCGGTCCACGAGCAGTACTTC
>few|TRBD1|TRBV4-2|TRBJ1-3
CASSQRTGSGNTIYF
TGTGCCAGCAGCCAACGGACAGGGTCTGGAAACACCATATATTTT
>NA|TRBD2|TRBV7-2|TRBJ2-3
CASSLAGARTDTQYF
TGTGCCAGCAGTTTAGCGGGGGCCCGCACAGATACGCAGTATTTT
>NA|TRBD1|TRBV15|TRBJ2-7
CATSRQGFYEQYF
TGTGCCACCAGTAGACAGGGGTTCTACGAGCAGTACTTC
>NA|TRBD2|TRBV6-5|TRBJ2-1
CASTQLAGGYNEQFF
TGTGCCAGCACCCAACTAGCGGGGGGTTACAATGAGCAGTTCTTC
>NA|TRBD1|TRBV6-1|TRBJ2-7
CASSEDRVSYEQYF
TGTGCCAGCAGTGAGGACAGGGTTTCCTACGAGCAGTACTTC
>NA|TRBD1|TRBV7-2|TRBJ2-2
CASSLGQSYTGELFF
TGTGCCAGCAGCTTGGGACAGTCCTACACCGGGGAGCTGTTTTTT
>NA|NA|TRBV11-2|TRBJ2-6
CASSLDPSSGANVLTF
TGTGCCAGCAGCTTAGATCCGAGCTCTGGGGCCAACGTCCTGACTTTC
>NA|TRBD1|TRBV6-2/TRBV6-3|TRBJ1-2
CASSRDSGGYTF
TGTGCCAGCAGTAGGGACAGCGGAGGCTACACCTTC
>few|NA|TRBV7-4|TRBJ1-4
CASSPQGGNEKLFF
TGTGCCAGCAGCCCCCAAGGCGGGAATGAAAAACTGTTTTTT
>NA|NA|TRBV5-1|TRBJ1-5
CASSYGGDQPQHF
TGCGCCAGCAGCTATGGCGGGGACCAGCCCCAGCATTTT
>NA|TRBD2|TRBV4-2|TRBJ2-1
CASSQFGRGALFGNEQFF
TGTGCCAGCAGCCAATTTGGGCGGGGGGCCCTCTTTGGCAATGAGCAGTTCTTC
>NA|NA|TRBV4-1|TRBJ1-1
CASSPGANTEAFF
TGCGCCAGCAGCCCCGGTGCGAACACTGAAGCTTTCTTT